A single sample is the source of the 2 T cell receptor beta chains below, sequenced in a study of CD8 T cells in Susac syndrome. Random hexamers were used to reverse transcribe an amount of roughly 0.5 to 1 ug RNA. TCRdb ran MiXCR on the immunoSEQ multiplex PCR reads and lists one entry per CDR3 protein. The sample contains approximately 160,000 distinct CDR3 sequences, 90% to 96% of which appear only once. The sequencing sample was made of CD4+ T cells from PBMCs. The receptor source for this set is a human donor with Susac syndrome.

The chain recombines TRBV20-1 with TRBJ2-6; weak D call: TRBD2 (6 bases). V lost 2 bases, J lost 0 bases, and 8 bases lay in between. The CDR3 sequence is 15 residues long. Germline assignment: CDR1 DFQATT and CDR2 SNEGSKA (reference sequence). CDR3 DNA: TGCAGTGCTAGACTAGCGTCCTCTGGGGCCAACGTCCTGACTTTC. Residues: CSARLASSGANVLTF.

CDR3 protein: CASSPGEGRNGYTF. CDR3 coding DNA: TGTGCCAGCTCACCAGGGGAGGGACGAAATGGCTACACCTTC. This sequence joins TRBV18 and TRBJ1-2; possible D gene TRBD1, 5 bases. The V and J ends lost 2 bases and 6 bases respectively, with 13 bases between them. Germline V gene data show CDR1 as KGHSH and CDR2 as LQKENI. CDR3 length equals 14 residues.